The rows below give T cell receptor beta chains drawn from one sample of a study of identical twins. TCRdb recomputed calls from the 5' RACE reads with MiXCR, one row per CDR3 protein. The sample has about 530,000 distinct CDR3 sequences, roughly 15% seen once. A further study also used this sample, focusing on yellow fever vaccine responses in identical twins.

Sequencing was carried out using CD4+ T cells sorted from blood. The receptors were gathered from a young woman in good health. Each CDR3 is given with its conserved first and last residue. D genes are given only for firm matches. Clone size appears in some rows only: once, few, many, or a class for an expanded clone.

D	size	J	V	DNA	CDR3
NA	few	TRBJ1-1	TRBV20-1	TGCAGTGCTAGAGATTTGCGGGGGAACACTGAAGCTTTCTTT	CSARDLRGNTEAFF
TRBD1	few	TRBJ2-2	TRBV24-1	TGTGCCACCAGAAGCCCTCCGGGACAGGGTACTCCCGGGGAGCTGTTTTTT	CATRSPPGQGTPGELFF
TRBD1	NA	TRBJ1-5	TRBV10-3	TGTGCCACCCGACAGGGGTCGAGCAATCAGCCCCAGCATTTT	CATRQGSSNQPQHF
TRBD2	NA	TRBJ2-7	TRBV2	TGTGCCAGCAGATCCTCCGTGGTAGCGGGAATAGGCGAGCAGTACTTC	CASRSSVVAGIGEQYF
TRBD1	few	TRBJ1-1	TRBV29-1	TGCAGCGTTGTTGGGACAGGGGGCCTCACTGAAGCTTTCTTT	CSVVGTGGLTEAFF
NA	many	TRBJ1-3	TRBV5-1	TGCGCCAGCAGCTCCAGGTCCATTGACGCCGGAAACACCATATATTTT	CASSSRSIDAGNTIYF
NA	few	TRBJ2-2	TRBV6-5	TGTGCCAGCAGTTACGGGCTCCACACCGGGGAGCTGTTTTTT	CASSYGLHTGELFF
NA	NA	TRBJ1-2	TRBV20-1	TGCAGCCTCCCGGGGGCGAAAGGCTACACCTTC	CSLPGAKGYTF
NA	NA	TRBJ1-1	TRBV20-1	TGCAGTGCTAGTAACGGGGCTGAAGCTTTCTTT	CSASNGAEAFF
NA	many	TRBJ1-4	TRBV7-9	TGTGCCAGCAGCTTGGGGCAGCCTAATGAAAAACTGTTTTTT	CASSLGQPNEKLFF
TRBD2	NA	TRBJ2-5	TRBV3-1	TGTGCCAGCAGCCAAGTAGCCCGCCGGCTAGCGGGAGTAGAGACCCAGTACTTC	CASSQVARRLAGVETQYF
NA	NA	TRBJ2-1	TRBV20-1	TGCAGTGCTAGTTTTTCGGGTAATGAGCAGTTCTTC	CSASFSGNEQFF
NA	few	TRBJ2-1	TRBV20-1	TGCAGTGCTAGAGATGCAGGGCTACATGAGCAGTTCTTC	CSARDAGLHEQFF
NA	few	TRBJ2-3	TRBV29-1	TGCAGCGTTAAGACAGATACGCAGTATTTT	CSVKTDTQYF
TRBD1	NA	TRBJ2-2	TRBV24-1	TGTGCCACCAGTGATCAAGACAGGGGATCCCGGGAGCTGTTTTTT	CATSDQDRGSRELFF
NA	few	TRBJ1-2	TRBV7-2	TGTGCCAGCAGCCTGACGGTGTCGAACTATGGCTACACCTTC	CASSLTVSNYGYTF
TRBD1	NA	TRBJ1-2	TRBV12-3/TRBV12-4	TGTGCCAGCAGGACAGGGAATGATAACTATGGCTACACCTTC	CASRTGNDNYGYTF
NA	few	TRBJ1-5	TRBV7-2	TGTGCCAGCAGCCGGGACGAAATACAGCCCCAGCATTTT	CASSRDEIQPQHF
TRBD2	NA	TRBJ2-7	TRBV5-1	TGCGCCAGCAGCTTGGTCGGCCAAGGACTAGCGGCCTACGAGCAGTACTTC	CASSLVGQGLAAYEQYF
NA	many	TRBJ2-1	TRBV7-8	TGTGCCAGCAGCAGGGGCAATGAGCAGTTCTTC	CASSRGNEQFF
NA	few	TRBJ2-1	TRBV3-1	TGTGCCAGCAGCCAAGATCGCTATGAGCAGTTCTTC	CASSQDRYEQFF
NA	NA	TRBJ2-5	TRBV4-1	TGCGCCAGCAGCCAAGAGTCTGGGCTAACCGAGACCCAGTACTTC	CASSQESGLTETQYF
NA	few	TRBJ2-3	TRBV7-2	TGTGCCAGCAGCTTCGGAGTCTACTCTAGCACAGATACGCAGTATTTT	CASSFGVYSSTDTQYF
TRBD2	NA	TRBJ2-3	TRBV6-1	TGTGCCAGCAGTGGGAGGTCTAGCGGGAGTGGCACAGATACGCAGTATTTT	CASSGRSSGSGTDTQYF
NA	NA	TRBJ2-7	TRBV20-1	TGCAGTGCCACACGCGGCGGGATGGGCGAGCAGTACTTC	CSATRGGMGEQYF
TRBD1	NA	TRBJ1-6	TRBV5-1	TGCGCCAGCAGCCAGCGGACAGGTCCTGGGAATTCACCCCTCCACTTT	CASSQRTGPGNSPLHF
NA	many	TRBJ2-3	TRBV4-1	TGCGCCAGCAGCCAAGGGGCAGGGTGGACAGATACGCAGTATTTT	CASSQGAGWTDTQYF